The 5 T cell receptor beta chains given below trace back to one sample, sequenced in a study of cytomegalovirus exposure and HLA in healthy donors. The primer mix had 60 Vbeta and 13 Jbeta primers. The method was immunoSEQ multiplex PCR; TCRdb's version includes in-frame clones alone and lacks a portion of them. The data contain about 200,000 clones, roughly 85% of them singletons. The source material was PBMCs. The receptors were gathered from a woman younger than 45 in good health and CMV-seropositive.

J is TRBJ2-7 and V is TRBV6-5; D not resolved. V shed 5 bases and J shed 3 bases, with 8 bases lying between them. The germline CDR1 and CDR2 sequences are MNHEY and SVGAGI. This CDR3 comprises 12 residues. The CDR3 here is CASSVPGYEQYF. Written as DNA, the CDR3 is TGTGCCAGCAGTGTCCCGGGCTACGAGCAGTACTTC.

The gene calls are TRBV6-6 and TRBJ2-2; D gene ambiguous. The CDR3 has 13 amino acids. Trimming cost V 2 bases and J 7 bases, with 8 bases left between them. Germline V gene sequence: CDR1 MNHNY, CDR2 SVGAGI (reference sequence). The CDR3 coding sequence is TGTGCCAGCAGTTACCGGTCGTTCGGGGAGCTGTTTTTT. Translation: CASSYRSFGELFF.

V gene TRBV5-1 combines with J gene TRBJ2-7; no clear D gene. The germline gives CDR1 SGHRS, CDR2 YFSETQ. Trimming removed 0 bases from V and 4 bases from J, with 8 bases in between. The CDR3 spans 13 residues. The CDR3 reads CASSLDTTYEQYF. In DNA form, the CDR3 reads TGCGCCAGCAGCTTGGATACTACTTACGAGCAGTACTTC.

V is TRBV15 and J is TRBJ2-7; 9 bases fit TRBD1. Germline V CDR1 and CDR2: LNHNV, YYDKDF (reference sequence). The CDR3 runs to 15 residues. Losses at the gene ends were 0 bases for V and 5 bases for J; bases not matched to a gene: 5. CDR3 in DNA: TGTGCCACCAGCAGAGACGGACAGGGGTTTGACGAGCAGTACTTC. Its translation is CATSRDGQGFDEQYF.

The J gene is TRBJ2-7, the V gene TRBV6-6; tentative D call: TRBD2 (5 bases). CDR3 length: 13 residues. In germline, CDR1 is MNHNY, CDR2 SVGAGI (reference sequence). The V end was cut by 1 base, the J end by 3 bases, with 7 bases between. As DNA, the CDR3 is TGTGCCAGCAGTTACTTTGAGGGCTACGAGCAGTACTTC. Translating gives CASSYFEGYEQYF.